Listed here is a single TCR beta chain. V was trimmed by 4 bases and J by 8 bases, leaving 15 bases between them. Germline V gives CDR1 SGHKS, CDR2 YYEKEE (reference sequence). The CDR3 runs to 14 residues. This sample was included in a study of blood T cell repertoires in COVID-19. The table came from immunoSEQ multiplex PCR; TCRdb's copy has only in-frame clones and leaves some out. Of 200,000 to 250,000 clones listed, 82% are singletons. The sequenced sample consisted of peripheral blood. This TCR derives from an elderly woman with COVID-19, enrolled during active disease. This chain links TRBV5-5 with TRBJ1-4; tentatively, D is TRBD1 (5 bases). CDR3 amino acids: CASSPTTVPEKLFF. Written as DNA, the CDR3 is TGTGCCAGCAGCCCCACGACAGTTCCCGAAAAACTGTTTTTT.